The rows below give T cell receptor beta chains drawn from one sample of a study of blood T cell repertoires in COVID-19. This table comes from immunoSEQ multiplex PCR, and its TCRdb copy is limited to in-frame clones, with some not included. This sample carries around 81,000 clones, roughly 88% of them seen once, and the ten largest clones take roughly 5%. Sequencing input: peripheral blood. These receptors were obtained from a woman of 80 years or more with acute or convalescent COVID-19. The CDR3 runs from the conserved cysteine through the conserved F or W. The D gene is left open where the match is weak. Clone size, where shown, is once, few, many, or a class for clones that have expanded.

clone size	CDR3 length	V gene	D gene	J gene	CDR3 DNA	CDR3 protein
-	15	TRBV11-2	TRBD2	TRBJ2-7	TGTGCCAGCAGCCCCATCCGGTCGGGAGGTGGCGAGCAGTACTTC	CASSPIRSGGGEQYF
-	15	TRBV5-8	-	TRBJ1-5	TGTGCCAGCAGCTTTGGCAGTTATAGCAATCAGCCCCAGCATTTT	CASSFGSYSNQPQHF
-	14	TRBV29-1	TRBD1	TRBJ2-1	TGCAGCGCCAGGGGGCGAGGCCACTACAATGAGCAGTTCTTC	CSARGRGHYNEQFF
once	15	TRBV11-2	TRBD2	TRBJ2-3	TGTGCCAGCAGCTCCCCCGGGGGGGCTCAAGGTACGCAGTATTTT	CASSSPGGAQGTQYF
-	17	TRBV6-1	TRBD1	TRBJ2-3	TGTGCCAGCAGTGAAGCGGGGACAGGCGCTCGCACAGATACGCAGTATTTT	CASSEAGTGARTDTQYF
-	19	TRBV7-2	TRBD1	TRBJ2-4	TGTGCCAGCAGCACGGGACAGGGGATGCTCTCCCTAGCCAAAAACATTCAGTACTTC	CASSTGQGMLSLAKNIQYF
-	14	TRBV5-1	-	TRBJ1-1	TGCGCCAGCAGCTGGCGGGGGGCGGACACTGAAGCTTTCTTT	CASSWRGADTEAFF
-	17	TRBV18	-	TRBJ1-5	TGTGCCAGCTCACCAGAGCTCCGGGGGGCAAGCAATCAGCCCCAGCATTTT	CASSPELRGASNQPQHF
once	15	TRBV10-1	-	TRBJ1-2	TGCGCCAGCAGTGAGTCGATGGGGGGTGCCTATGGCTACACCTTC	CASSESMGGAYGYTF
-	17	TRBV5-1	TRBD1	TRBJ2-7	TGCGCCAGCAGCTTTGGGACAGGGAAGGAAGTCTCCTACGAGCAGTACTTC	CASSFGTGKEVSYEQYF
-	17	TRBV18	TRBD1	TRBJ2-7	TGTGCCAGCTCACCAACCCAGACAGGGGCGAGCTCCTACGAGCAGTACTTC	CASSPTQTGASSYEQYF
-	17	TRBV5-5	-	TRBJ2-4	TGTGCCAGCAGTCCCGGGACTTCTGGGGGAGCCAAAAACATTCAGTACTTC	CASSPGTSGGAKNIQYF
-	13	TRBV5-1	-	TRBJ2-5	TGCGCCAGCAGCAATAGGCGGGAAGAGACCCAGTACTTC	CASSNRREETQYF
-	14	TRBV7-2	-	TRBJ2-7	TGTGCCAGCAGCCCTGGGACATCAACCTACGAGCAGTACTTC	CASSPGTSTYEQYF
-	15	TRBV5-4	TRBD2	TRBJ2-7	TGTGCCAGCAGCTTCGAACTAGCGGCCTCCTACGAGCAGTACTTC	CASSFELAASYEQYF
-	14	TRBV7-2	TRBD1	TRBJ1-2	TGTGCCAGCAGCTTTGGGACAGCCTTTTCGGGCTACACCTTC	CASSFGTAFSGYTF
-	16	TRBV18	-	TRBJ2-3	TGTGCCAGCTCACCAAGGAGGAGCCAGGGCACAGATACGCAGTATTTT	CASSPRRSQGTDTQYF
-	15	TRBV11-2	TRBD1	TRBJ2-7	TGTGCCAGCAGCGCGACAGGGGGCCTCTCCTACGAGCAGTACTTC	CASSATGGLSYEQYF
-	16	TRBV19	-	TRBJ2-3	TGTGCCAGTACCCTCCACTCCCAGCGACCGACAGATACGCAGTATTTT	CASTLHSQRPTDTQYF
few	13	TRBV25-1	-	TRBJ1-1	TGTGCCAGCAGTGTGCGCTCGAACACTGAAGCTTTCTTT	CASSVRSNTEAFF
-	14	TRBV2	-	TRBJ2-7	TGTGCCAGCAGTGCCCCAGACAGATCCTACGAGCAGTACTTC	CASSAPDRSYEQYF
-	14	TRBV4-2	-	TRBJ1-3	TGTGCCAGCAGCCAAGGAGGAGGTGGAAACACCATATATTTT	CASSQGGGGNTIYF
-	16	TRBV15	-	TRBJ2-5	TGTGCCACCAGCAGAGATCAAGTGCGGGGTCAAGAGACCCAGTACTTC	CATSRDQVRGQETQYF
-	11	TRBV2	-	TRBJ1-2	TGTGCCAGCACCTCTGAGTATGGCTACACCTTC	CASTSEYGYTF
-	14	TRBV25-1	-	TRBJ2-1	TGTGCCAGCAGTGCTTCGTCTTGGAGAAATGAGCAGTTCTTC	CASSASSWRNEQFF
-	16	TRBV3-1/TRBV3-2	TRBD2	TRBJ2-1	TGTGCCAGCAGCCAAGAGTTGCTAGCGGGAATGAATGAGCAGTTCTTC	CASSQELLAGMNEQFF
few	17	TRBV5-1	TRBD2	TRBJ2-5	TGCGCCAGCAGCTTGGCCAGGAGAGCGGGAGGGCCGGAGACCCAGTACTTC	CASSLARRAGGPETQYF
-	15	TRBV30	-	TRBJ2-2	TGTGCCTGGAAAGCGGATCCCCGGAACACCGGGGAGCTGTTTTTT	CAWKADPRNTGELFF
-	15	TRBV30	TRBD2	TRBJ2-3	TGTGCCTGGAGTGTGACGGGACTAGAAGGGCCCGCGCAGTTTTTT	CAWSVTGLEGPAQFF
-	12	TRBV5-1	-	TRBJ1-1	TGCGCCAGCAGCTTGGCAGGAGGGGAAGCTTTCTTT	CASSLAGGEAFF
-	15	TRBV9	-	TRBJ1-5	TGTGCCAGCAGCGGACCCGGAGTGGGTAACCAGCCCCAGCATTTT	CASSGPGVGNQPQHF
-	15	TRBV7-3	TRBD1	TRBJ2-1	TGTGCCAGCAGCCCCCAGGGGGACGGCAGGGATGAGCAGTTCTTC	CASSPQGDGRDEQFF
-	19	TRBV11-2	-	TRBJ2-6	TGTGCCAGCAGCTTCCGTGGTTGGGGGCCCAGCTCTGGGGCCAACGTCCTGACTTTC	CASSFRGWGPSSGANVLTF
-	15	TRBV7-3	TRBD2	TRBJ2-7	TGTGCCAGCAGCTTACTAGCGGGAGTGATCTACGAGCAGTACTTC	CASSLLAGVIYEQYF
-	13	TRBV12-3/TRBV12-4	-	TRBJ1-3	TGTGCCGTCCGCAGGGGTGAAGGAAACACCATATATTTT	CAVRRGEGNTIYF
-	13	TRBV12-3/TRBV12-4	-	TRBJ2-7	TGTGCCAGCAGTTTGTACAGTCCCTACGAGCAGTACTTC	CASSLYSPYEQYF
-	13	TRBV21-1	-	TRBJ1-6	TGTGCCAGCAGCCCAGACATTTGGTCACCCCTCCACTTT	CASSPDIWSPLHF
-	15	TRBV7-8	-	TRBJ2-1	TGTGCCAGCAGTTATACCGGGACTGCTATCGGTGAGCAGTTCTTC	CASSYTGTAIGEQFF
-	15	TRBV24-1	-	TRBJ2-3	TGTGCCACAACAGATCGTCGGAGGTACACAGATACGCAGTATTTT	CATTDRRRYTDTQYF
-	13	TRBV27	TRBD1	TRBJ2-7	TGTGCCAGCAGTTTAGGGACAGCCTACGAGCAGTACTTC	CASSLGTAYEQYF
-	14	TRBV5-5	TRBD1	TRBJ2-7	TGTGCCAGCAGCTTCCGGGACAGGGACTACGAGCAGTACTTC	CASSFRDRDYEQYF
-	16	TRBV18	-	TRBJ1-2	TGTGCCAGCTCACCACCGGCGGGCAGCACGGACTATGGCTACACCTTC	CASSPPAGSTDYGYTF
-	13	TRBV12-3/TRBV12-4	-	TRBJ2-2	TGTGCCAGCAGTTTAGTAAATGCCGGGGAGCTGTTTTTT	CASSLVNAGELFF
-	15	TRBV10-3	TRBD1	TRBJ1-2	TGTGCCATCAGTGACAGGACAGGGGGCAGCTATGGCTACACCTTC	CAISDRTGGSYGYTF